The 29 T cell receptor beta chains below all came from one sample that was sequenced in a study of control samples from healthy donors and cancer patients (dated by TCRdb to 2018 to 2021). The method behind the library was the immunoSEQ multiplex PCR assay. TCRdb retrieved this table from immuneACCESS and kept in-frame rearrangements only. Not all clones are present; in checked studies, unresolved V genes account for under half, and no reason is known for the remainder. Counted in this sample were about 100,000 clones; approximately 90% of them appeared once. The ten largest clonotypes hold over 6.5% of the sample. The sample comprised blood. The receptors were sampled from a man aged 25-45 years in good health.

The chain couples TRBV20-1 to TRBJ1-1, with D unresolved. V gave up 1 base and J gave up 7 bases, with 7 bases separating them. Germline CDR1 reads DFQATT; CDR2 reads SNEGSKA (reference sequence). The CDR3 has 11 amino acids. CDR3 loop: CSARGAYEAFF. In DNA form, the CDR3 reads TGCAGTGCTAGAGGGGCATATGAAGCTTTCTTT.

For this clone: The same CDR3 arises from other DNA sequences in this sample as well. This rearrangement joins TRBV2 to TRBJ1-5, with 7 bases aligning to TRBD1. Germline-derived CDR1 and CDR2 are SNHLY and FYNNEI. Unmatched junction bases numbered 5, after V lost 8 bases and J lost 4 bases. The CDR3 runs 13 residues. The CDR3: CASHGTANQPQHF. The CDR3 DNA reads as TGTGCCAGCCACGGGACAGCTAATCAGCCCCAGCATTTT. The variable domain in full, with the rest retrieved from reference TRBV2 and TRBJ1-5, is EPEVTQTPSHQVTQMGQEVILRCVPISNHLYFYWYRQILGQKVEFLVSFYNNEISEKSEIFDDQFSVERPDGSNFTLKIRSTKLEDSAMYFCASHGTANQPQHFGDGTRLSIL.

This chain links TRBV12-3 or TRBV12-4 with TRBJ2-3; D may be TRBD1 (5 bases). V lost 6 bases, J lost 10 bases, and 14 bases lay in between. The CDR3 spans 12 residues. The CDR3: CASSPLGDAQYF. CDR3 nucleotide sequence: TGTGCCAGCAGCCCCCTAGGGGATGCGCAGTATTTT.

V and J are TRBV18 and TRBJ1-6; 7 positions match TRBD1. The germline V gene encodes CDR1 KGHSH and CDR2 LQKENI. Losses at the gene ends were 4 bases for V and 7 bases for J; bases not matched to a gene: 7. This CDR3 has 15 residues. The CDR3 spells CASSQRDSENSPLHF. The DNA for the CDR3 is TGTGCCAGCTCACAGAGGGACAGCGAGAATTCACCCCTCCACTTT.

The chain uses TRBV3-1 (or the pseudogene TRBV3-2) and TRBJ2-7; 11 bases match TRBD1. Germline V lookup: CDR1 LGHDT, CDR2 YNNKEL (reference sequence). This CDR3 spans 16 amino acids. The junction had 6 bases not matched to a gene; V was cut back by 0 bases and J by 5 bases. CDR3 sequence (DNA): TGTGCCAGCAGCCAAGATGGGACAGGGGGAGTAAACGAGCAGTACGTC. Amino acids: CASSQDGTGGVNEQYV.

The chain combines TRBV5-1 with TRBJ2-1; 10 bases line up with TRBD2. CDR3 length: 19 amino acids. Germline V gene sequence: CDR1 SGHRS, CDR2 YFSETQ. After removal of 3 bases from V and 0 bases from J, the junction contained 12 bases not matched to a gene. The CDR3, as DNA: TGCGCCAGCAGCTGGGATACTAGCGGGAAGATCCTCTCCTACAATGAGCAGTTCTTC. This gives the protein CASSWDTSGKILSYNEQFF. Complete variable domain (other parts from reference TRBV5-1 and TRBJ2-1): KAGVTQTPRYLIKTRGQQVTLSCSPISGHRSVSWYQQTPGQGLQFLFEYFSETQRNKGNFPGRFSGRQFSNSRSEMNVSTLELGDSALYLCASSWDTSGKILSYNEQFFGPGTRLTVL.

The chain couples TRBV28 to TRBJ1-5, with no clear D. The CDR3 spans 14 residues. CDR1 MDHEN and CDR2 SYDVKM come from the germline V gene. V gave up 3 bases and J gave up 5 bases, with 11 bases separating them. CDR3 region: CASSFISRDQPQHF. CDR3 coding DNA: TGTGCCAGCAGTTTTATAAGTCGGGATCAGCCCCAGCATTTT.

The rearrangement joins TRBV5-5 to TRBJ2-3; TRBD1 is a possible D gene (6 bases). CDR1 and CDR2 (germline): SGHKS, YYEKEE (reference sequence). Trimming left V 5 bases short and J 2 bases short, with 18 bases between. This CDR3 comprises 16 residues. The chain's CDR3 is CASRPWTVRSTDTQYF. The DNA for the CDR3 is TGTGCCAGCAGACCCTGGACAGTCAGATCCACAGATACGCAGTATTTT.

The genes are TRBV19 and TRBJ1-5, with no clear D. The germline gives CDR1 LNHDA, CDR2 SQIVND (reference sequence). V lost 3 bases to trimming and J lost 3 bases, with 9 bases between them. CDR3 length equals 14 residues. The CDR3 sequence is CASSIRDFNQPQHF. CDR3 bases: TGTGCCAGTAGTATTAGGGATTTCAATCAGCCCCAGCATTTT.

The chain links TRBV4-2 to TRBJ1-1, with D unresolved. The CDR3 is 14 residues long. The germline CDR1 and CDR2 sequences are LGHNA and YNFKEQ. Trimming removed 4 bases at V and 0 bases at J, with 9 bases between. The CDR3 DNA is TGTGCCAGCAGCCCTGGACGGCTGAACACTGAAGCTTTCTTT. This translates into CASSPGRLNTEAFF.

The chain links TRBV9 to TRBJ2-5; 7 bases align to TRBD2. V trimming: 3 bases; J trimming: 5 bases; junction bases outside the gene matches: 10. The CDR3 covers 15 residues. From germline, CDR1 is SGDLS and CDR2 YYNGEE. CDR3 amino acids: CASSAQTSHGETQYF. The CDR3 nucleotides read TGTGCCAGCAGCGCTCAGACTAGCCATGGGGAGACCCAGTACTTC.

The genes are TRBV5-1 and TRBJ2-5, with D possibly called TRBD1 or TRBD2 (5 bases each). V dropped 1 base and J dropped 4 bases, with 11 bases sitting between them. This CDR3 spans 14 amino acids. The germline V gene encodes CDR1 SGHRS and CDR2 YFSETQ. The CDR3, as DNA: TGCGCCAGCAGCTTGAGTCCGGGGACAGAGACCCAGTACTTC. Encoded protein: CASSLSPGTETQYF.

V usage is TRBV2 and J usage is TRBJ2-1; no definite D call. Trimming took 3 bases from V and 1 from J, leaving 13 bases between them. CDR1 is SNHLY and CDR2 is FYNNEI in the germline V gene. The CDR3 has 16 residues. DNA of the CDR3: TGTGCCAGCAGTGAGCAGGTTGGGTTGTCCTACAATGAGCAGTTCTTC. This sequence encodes CASSEQVGLSYNEQFF.

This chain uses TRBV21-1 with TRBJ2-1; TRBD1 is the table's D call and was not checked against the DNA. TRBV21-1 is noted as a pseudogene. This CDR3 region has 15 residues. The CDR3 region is CASSPFGQGDNEQFF. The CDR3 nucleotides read TGTGCCAGCAGCCCTTTCGGACAGGGGGACAATGAGCAGTTCTTC.

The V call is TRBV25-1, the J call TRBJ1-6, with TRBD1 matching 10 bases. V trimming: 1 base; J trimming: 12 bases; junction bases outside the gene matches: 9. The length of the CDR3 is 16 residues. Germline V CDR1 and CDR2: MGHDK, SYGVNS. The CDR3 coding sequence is TGTGCCAGCAGTGAATCTAGAGGGACAGGGGTGAGACCCCTCCACTTT. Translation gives CASSESRGTGVRPLHF.

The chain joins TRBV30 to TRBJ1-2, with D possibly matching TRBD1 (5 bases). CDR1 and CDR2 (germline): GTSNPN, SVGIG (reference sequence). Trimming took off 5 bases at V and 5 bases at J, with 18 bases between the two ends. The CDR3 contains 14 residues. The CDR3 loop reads CAWLTTGTPYGYTF. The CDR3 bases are TGTGCCTGGCTTACGACCGGGACCCCGTATGGCTACACCTTC.

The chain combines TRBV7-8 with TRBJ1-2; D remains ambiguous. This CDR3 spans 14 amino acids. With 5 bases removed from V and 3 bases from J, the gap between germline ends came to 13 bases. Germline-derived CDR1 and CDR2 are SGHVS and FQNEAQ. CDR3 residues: CASSLTGRDYGYTF. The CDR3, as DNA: TGTGCCAGCAGCCTCACGGGTCGGGACTATGGCTACACCTTC.

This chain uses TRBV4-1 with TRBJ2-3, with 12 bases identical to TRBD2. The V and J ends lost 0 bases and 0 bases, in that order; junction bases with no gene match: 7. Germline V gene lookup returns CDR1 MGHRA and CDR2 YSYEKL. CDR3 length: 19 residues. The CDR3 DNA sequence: TGCGCCAGCAGCCAAGAGGCTAGCGGGGGGGCCGGGAGCACAGATACGCAGTATTTT. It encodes CASSQEASGGAGSTDTQYF.

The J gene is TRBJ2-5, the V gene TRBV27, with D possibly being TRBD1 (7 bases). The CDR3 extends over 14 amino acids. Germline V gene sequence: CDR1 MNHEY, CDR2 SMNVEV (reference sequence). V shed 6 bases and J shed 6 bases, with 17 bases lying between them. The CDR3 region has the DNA TGTGCCAGCAGCCGACAGGGAGGTGCAAAGACCCAGTACTTC. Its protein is CASSRQGGAKTQYF.

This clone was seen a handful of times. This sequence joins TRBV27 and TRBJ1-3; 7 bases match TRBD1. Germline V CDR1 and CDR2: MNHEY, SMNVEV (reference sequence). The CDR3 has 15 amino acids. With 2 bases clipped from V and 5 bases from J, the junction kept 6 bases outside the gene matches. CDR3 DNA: TGTGCCAGCAGTTTAACCCAAGGGGGCAGAAACACCATATATTTT. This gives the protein CASSLTQGGRNTIYF.

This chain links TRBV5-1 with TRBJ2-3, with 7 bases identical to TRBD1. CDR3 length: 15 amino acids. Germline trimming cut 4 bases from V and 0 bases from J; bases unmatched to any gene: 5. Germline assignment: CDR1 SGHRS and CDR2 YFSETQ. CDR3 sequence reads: CASSTRQGSTDTQYF. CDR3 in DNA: TGCGCCAGCAGCACTCGACAGGGTAGCACAGATACGCAGTATTTT. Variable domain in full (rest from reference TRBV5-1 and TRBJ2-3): KAGVTQTPRYLIKTRGQQVTLSCSPISGHRSVSWYQQTPGQGLQFLFEYFSETQRNKGNFPGRFSGRQFSNSRSEMNVSTLELGDSALYLCASSTRQGSTDTQYFGPGTRLTVL.

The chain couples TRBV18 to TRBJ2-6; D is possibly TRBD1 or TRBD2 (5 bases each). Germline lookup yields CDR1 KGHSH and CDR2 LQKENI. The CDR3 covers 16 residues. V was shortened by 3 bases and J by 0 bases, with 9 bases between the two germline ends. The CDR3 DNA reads TGTGCCAGCTCACCCCGGGACCGCTCTGGGGCCAACGTCCTGACTTTC. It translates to CASSPRDRSGANVLTF.

The CDR3 region has the DNA TGTGCCACCAGTGATCTCCCCGGGACGGAAAACCAAGAGACCCAGTACTTC. Translation: CATSDLPGTENQETQYF. The chain carries TRBV24-1 and TRBJ2-5, with D possibly being TRBD1 or TRBD2 (5 bases each). The CDR3 consists of 17 residues. Germline V gives CDR1 KGHDR, CDR2 SFDVKD. Trimming shortened V by 3 bases and J by 0 bases, and 16 bases separated the two germline ends.

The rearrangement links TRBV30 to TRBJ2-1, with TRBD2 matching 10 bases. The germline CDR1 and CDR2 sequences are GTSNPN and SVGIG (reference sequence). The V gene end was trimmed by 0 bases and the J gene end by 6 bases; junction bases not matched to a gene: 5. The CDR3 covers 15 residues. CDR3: CAWSVGLAGVNEQFF. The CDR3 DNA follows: TGTGCCTGGAGTGTTGGCCTAGCGGGGGTCAATGAGCAGTTCTTC.

The CDR3 loop reads CANRALAGGRRYNNEQFF. Written as DNA, the CDR3 is TGTGCCAACAGGGCACTAGCGGGAGGAAGGAGGTATAACAATGAGCAGTTCTTC. The chain carries TRBV6-4 and TRBJ2-1, with 12 bases identical to TRBD2. The V and J ends lost 10 bases and 5 bases, in that order; junction bases with no gene match: 18. CDR1 is MRHNA and CDR2 is SNTAGT in the germline V gene. The CDR3 has 18 amino acids.

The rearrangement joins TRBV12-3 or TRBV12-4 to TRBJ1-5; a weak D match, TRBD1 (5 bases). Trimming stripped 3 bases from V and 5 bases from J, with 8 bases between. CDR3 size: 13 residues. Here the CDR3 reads CASSFGGDQPQHF. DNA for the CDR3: TGTGCCAGCAGTTTCGGAGGGGATCAGCCCCAGCATTTT.

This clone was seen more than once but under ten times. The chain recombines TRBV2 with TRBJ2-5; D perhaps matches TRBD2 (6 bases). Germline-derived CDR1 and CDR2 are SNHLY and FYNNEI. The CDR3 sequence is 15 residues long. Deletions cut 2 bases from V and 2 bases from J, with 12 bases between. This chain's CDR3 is CASSESLASQETQYF. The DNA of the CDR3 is TGTGCCAGCAGTGAATCCCTAGCGTCACAAGAGACCCAGTACTTC.

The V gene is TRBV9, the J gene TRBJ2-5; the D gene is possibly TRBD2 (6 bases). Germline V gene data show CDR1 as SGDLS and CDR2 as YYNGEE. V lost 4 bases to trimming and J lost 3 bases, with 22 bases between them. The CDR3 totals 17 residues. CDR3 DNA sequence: TGTGCCAGCAGCACCACCAACGCTAAACGGGGGAAAGAGACCCAGTACTTC. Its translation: CASSTTNAKRGKETQYF.

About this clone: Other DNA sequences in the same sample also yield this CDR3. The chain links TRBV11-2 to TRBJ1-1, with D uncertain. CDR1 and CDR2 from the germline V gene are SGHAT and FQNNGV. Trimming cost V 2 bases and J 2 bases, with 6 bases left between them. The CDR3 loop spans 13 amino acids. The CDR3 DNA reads TGTGCCAGCAGCTTACAAGGAAACACTGAAGCTTTCTTT. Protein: CASSLQGNTEAFF.